Following are 20 T cell receptor beta chains from one sample sequenced in a study of cytomegalovirus exposure and HLA in healthy donors. The PCR was carried out with 60 Vbeta primers and 13 Jbeta primers. Measured with immunoSEQ multiplex PCR; TCRdb has only the in-frame clones, and not every one. The data show fewer than 130,000 clones, and the top ten clones hold roughly 0.64%. The sample was PBMCs. All receptors come from a man aged 50 to 59 in good health and CMV-seronegative.

The V and J genes are TRBV9 and TRBJ2-3; TRBD1 is a possible D gene (6 bases). Germline loops: CDR1 SGDLS, CDR2 YYNGEE. The V end was cut by 2 bases, the J end by 2 bases, with 15 bases between. The CDR3 has 16 residues. The CDR3 loop reads CASSVGDTLITDTQYF. The CDR3 DNA sequence: TGTGCCAGCAGCGTGGGGGACACCCTGATCACAGATACGCAGTATTTT.

The rearrangement uses TRBV18 and TRBJ2-6, with D perhaps matching TRBD1 (5 bases). The length of the CDR3 is 16 residues. The germline V gene encodes CDR1 KGHSH and CDR2 LQKENI. V was shortened by 5 bases and J by 4 bases, with 15 bases between the two germline ends. This CDR3 is CASSAVQGTGANVLTF. The CDR3 DNA is TGTGCCAGCTCAGCGGTTCAGGGAACCGGGGCCAACGTCCTGACTTTC.

V is TRBV5-1 and J is TRBJ2-2, with D possibly TRBD2 on 6 matching bases. The CDR3 is 16 amino acids. CDR1 is SGHRS, CDR2 YFSETQ, per germline. V was trimmed by 1 base and J by 1 base, leaving 11 bases between them. CDR3 DNA: TGCGCCAGCAGCTTGTCTTTGCGGGAGAACACCGGGGAGCTGTTTTTT. Protein product: CASSLSLRENTGELFF. Based on the CDR3 plus reference TRBV5-1 and TRBJ2-2, the full variable domain is KAGVTQTPRYLIKTRGQQVTLSCSPISGHRSVSWYQQTPGQGLQFLFEYFSETQRNKGNFPGRFSGRQFSNSRSEMNVSTLELGDSALYLCASSLSLRENTGELFFGEGSRLTVL.

The chain has TRBV5-1 and TRBJ2-4, with 10 bases matching TRBD2. Germline-derived CDR1 and CDR2 are SGHRS and YFSETQ. Losses at the gene ends were 3 bases for V and 0 bases for J; bases not matched to a gene: 6. The CDR3 length is 17 residues. The CDR3 DNA is TGCGCCAGCAGCTGGTCTAGCGGGGGACTAGCCAAAAACATTCAGTACTTC. It specifies CASSWSSGGLAKNIQYF.

V and J are TRBV13 and TRBJ1-4; D possibly corresponds to TRBD1 (6 bases). V was shortened by 6 bases and J by 0 bases, with 14 bases between the two germline ends. Germline values: CDR1 PRHDT, CDR2 FYEKMQ (reference sequence). The CDR3 has 16 residues. The CDR3 protein is CASRQGYSATNEKLFF. The CDR3 DNA sequence: TGTGCCAGCAGACAGGGCTATTCTGCAACTAATGAAAAACTGTTTTTT.

This rearrangement joins TRBV6-1 to TRBJ1-1; D not resolved. Trimming removed 5 bases at V and 1 base at J, with 11 bases between. CDR3 length equals 14 residues. Germline CDR1 is MNHNS and CDR2 is SASEGT. The chain's CDR3 is CASSRNSWNTEAFF. In nucleotides, the CDR3 is TGTGCCAGCAGTCGGAACAGTTGGAACACTGAAGCTTTCTTT.

V gene TRBV7-2 combines with J gene TRBJ2-5, with D possibly being TRBD1 (5 bases). The CDR3 totals 16 residues. The germline V and J ends were trimmed by 5 bases and 9 bases, with 25 bases remaining between them. Germline-derived CDR1 and CDR2 are SGHTA and FQGNSA. CDR3 DNA sequence: TGTGCCAGCAGCGACGGCCGGGCTGTCTATCAACAGGCCCAGTACTTC. It is translated as CASSDGRAVYQQAQYF.

The V gene is TRBV12-5, the J gene TRBJ2-2; D might be TRBD2 (8 bases). CDR1 is LGHNT and CDR2 is FRNRAP in the germline V gene. Trimming removed 3 bases from V and 7 bases from J, with 15 bases in between. The CDR3 sequence is 15 residues long. CDR3 region: CASGFGRGHGGELFF. Written as DNA, the CDR3 is TGTGCTAGTGGTTTCGGGAGGGGGCACGGCGGGGAGCTGTTTTTT. Based on the CDR3 plus reference TRBV12-5 and TRBJ2-2, the full variable domain is DARVTQTPRHKVTEMGQEVTMRCQPILGHNTVFWYRQTMMQGLELLAYFRNRAPLDDSGMPKDRFSAEMPDATLATLKIQPSEPRDSAVYFCASGFGRGHGGELFFGEGSRLTVL.

The chain has TRBV7-3 and TRBJ1-5; a possible D gene is TRBD1 (5 bases). The CDR3 is 13 amino acids. Trimming cost V 0 bases and J 7 bases, with 7 bases left between them. Germline-derived CDR1 and CDR2 are SGHTA and FQGTGA. The CDR3 sequence is CASSLTKGQPQHF. CDR3 coding DNA: TGTGCCAGCAGCTTAACCAAGGGGCAGCCCCAGCATTTT.

The chain combines TRBV7-2 with TRBJ1-1; 7 bases align to TRBD1. CDR1 SGHTA and CDR2 FQGNSA come from the germline V gene. J was trimmed by 0 bases and V by 4 bases; bases with no gene match: 2. The CDR3 sequence is 14 residues long. CDR3 amino acids: CASSYRGMNTEAFF. The CDR3 DNA is TGTGCCAGCAGCTACAGGGGCATGAACACTGAAGCTTTCTTT.

The chain joins TRBV19 to TRBJ2-1; 7 nucleotides match TRBD2. The germline CDR1 and CDR2 sequences are LNHDA and SQIVND (reference sequence). The CDR3 is made up of 12 amino acids. V lost 3 bases and J lost 8; bases outside the gene matches: 1. This chain's CDR3 is CASSMGGDEQFF. CDR3 nucleotides: TGTGCCAGTAGTATGGGGGGGGATGAGCAGTTCTTC. Full variable domain (remainder filled in from reference TRBV19 and TRBJ2-1): DGGITQSPKYLFRKEGQNVTLSCEQNLNHDAMYWYRQDPGQGLRLIYYSQIVNDFQKGDIAEGYSVSREKKESFPLTVTSAQKNPTAFYLCASSMGGDEQFFGPGTRLTVL.

This rearrangement joins TRBV18 to TRBJ1-2; D uncertain. This CDR3 is built from 15 residues. Trimming removed 2 bases at V and 5 bases at J, with 15 bases between. CDR1 and CDR2 from the germline V gene are KGHSH and LQKENI. The CDR3 DNA reads TGTGCCAGCTCACCATCCTCCACGACTGATTATGGCTACACCTTC. Translation gives CASSPSSTTDYGYTF.

This chain uses TRBV7-8 with TRBJ2-7, with TRBD2 matching over 7 bases. The CDR3 totals 16 residues. The germline gives CDR1 SGHVS, CDR2 FQNEAQ. The trim removed 5 bases at V and 7 bases at J, leaving 17 bases unmatched. The chain's CDR3 is CASSGGGRGAVGEQYF. As DNA, the CDR3 is TGTGCCAGCAGCGGGGGGGGACGGGGTGCTGTAGGTGAGCAGTACTTC.

The V and J genes are TRBV27 and TRBJ2-6, with 14 bases identical to TRBD2. With V trimmed by 5 bases and J by 2 bases, 5 bases remained unmatched. This CDR3 has 18 amino acids. CDR1 is MNHEY and CDR2 is SMNVEV in the germline V gene (reference sequence). Written as DNA, the CDR3 is TGTGCCAGCAGTACCCAGACTAGCGGGAGGGCTGGGGCCAACGTCCTGACTTTC. Protein product: CASSTQTSGRAGANVLTF.

The V call is TRBV11-2, the J call TRBJ2-7; D gene uncertain. Germline CDR1 SGHAT, CDR2 FQNNGV. V lost 6 bases and J lost 5, with 11 bases in between. The CDR3 consists of 12 residues. The CDR3 nucleotides are TGTGCCAGCAGTCCAACTCCCCACGAGCAGTACTTC. This gives the protein CASSPTPHEQYF.

The chain recombines TRBV4-3 with TRBJ2-7; 7 nucleotides align to TRBD2. After removal of 4 bases from V and 2 bases from J, the junction contained 11 bases not matched to a gene. This CDR3 is built from 16 residues. Germline V gene data show CDR1 as LGHNA and CDR2 as YSLEER. The CDR3 reads CASSRMGSGGTYEQYF. CDR3 sequence (DNA): TGCGCCAGCAGCCGGATGGGTTCGGGAGGCACCTACGAGCAGTACTTC.

The genes are TRBV14 and TRBJ2-7; 9 bases line up with TRBD2. Trimming removed 0 bases from V and 2 bases from J; junction bases left unmatched: 5. The germline gives CDR1 SGHDN, CDR2 FVKESK. CDR3 length: 16 residues. For the CDR3, the DNA is TGTGCCAGCAGCCAAGAGTCTAGCGGGGTCCCCTACGAGCAGTACTTC. As protein: CASSQESSGVPYEQYF.

The chain has TRBV5-6 and TRBJ1-2; a weak D match, TRBD1 (5 bases). There are 12 residues in the CDR3. The ends were cut back, 1 base at V and 6 bases at J, with 7 bases in the middle. Germline assignment: CDR1 SGHDT and CDR2 YYEEEE. Here the CDR3 DNA reads TGTGCCAGCAGCTTGTTAGGGGATGGCTACACCTTC. This encodes CASSLLGDGYTF.

The chain is built from TRBV7-2 and TRBJ1-5; possibly TRBD1 for D (6 bases). Germline lookup yields CDR1 SGHTA and CDR2 FQGNSA. This CDR3 spans 13 amino acids. V was trimmed by 2 bases and J by 6 bases, leaving 8 bases between them. Written as DNA, the CDR3 is TGTGCCAGCAGCTTACAGGGGAGTCAGCCCCAGCATTTT. This codes for CASSLQGSQPQHF. Filled out from reference TRBV7-2 and TRBJ1-5, the complete variable domain reads GAGVSQSPSNKVTEKGKDVELRCDPISGHTALYWYRQSLGQGLEFLIYFQGNSAPDKSGLPSDRFSAERTGGSVSTLTIQRTQQEDSAVYLCASSLQGSQPQHFGDGTRLSIL.

The chain uses TRBV18 and TRBJ2-5; D remains unclear. With the DNA end fitting TRBJ2-7 better, the J assignment may be wrong. This CDR3 spans 13 amino acids. From germline, CDR1 is KGHSH and CDR2 LQKENI. This CDR3 is CASSPKRTYEQYF. The CDR3 DNA reads as TGTGCCAGCTCACCAAAACGTACCTACGAGCAGTACTTC.